This TCR beta chain was documented in a study of T-cell reconstitution after alpha-beta-depleted transplantation in children. This clonotype was counted ten times or more. After removal of 4 bases from V and 1 base from J, the junction contained 4 bases not matched to a gene. Germline CDR1 and CDR2: SGHRS and YFSETQ. The CDR3 length is 14 residues. Library preparation (for TCRbeta) was performed with unique molecular identifiers. TCRdb re-derived calls from the PCR reads in MiXCR, one entry per CDR3 protein. The sample lists about 690,000 distinct CDR3 sequences; approximately 16% were seen once. V and J are TRBV5-1 and TRBJ1-1; 7 bases line up with TRBD1. The input for sequencing was PBMCs from the stem cell graft donor, taken from the stem cell graft. This TCR derives from a human donor who donated a stem cell graft to a child with acute myeloid leukemia. DNA for the CDR3: TGCGCCAGCAGCACCGGACAGGAGAACACTGAAGCTTTCTTT. Protein sequence: CASSTGQENTEAFF.